This T cell receptor (beta chain) originates from a study of blood T cells in healthy people across ages. Using a J-beta primer mix together with a sample-barcoded 5' primer, a second PCR was run for roughly 6 to 12 cycles. MiXCR, run by TCRdb on the 5' RACE reads, gives a single entry per CDR3 protein. The sample contains hundreds of thousands of distinct CDR3 sequences, 40% to 45% of which appear only once. Trimming at V came to 4 bases and at J to 8 bases, leaving 11 bases not matched to a gene. Germline CDR1 is SQVTM and CDR2 is ANQGSEA. The CDR3 spans 14 residues. This sequence originates from a man older than 75 in good health. This chain joins TRBV29-1 and TRBJ2-1; 7 bases fit TRBD2. The sequencing input was blood. This CDR3 reads CSVVWDYQFDEQFF. In nucleotides, the CDR3 is TGCAGCGTTGTATGGGACTACCAGTTCGATGAGCAGTTCTTC.